The sequence of this T cell receptor beta chain was determined in a study of shared T cell receptors in the human thymus. Assay: immunoSEQ multiplex PCR; the TCRdb copy retains only in-frame clones and omits some. The sample lists tens of thousands of clones; roughly 96% were seen once. Sequences were obtained from thymocytes. The clonotype comes from a human donor.

DNA for the CDR3: TGTGCCAGCAGCCGCCCAACAAGGGCTAGCGGGGGGGCCAAATACAATGAGCAGTTCTTC. It translates to CASSRPTRASGGAKYNEQFF. J is TRBJ2-1 and V is TRBV4-2; 12 bases align to TRBD2. Trimming removed 4 bases from V and 4 bases from J; junction bases left unmatched: 17. CDR3 length equals 20 residues. From germline, CDR1 is LGHNA and CDR2 YNFKEQ.